The 4 T cell receptor beta chains reported below all come from one sample, sequenced in a study of CD4+ T cells in melanoma. Method: immunoSEQ multiplex PCR; TCRdb's copy keeps in-frame clones and lacks some. The sample includes about 140,000 clones, about nine tenths of them seen just once. The receptors derive from a human donor with melanoma.

In this sample, this clone turned up a few times. The genes are TRBV30 and TRBJ1-3, with no clear D. Germline lookup yields CDR1 GTSNPN and CDR2 SVGIG (reference sequence). The CDR3 extends over 13 amino acids. Between the trimmed V and J ends, which lost 2 bases and 1 base, there was a span of 6 bases. As DNA, the CDR3 is TGTGCCTGGAGTTATAAGTCTGGAAACACCATATATTTT. This codes for CAWSYKSGNTIYF. The full variable domain, in which reference TRBV30 and TRBJ1-3 provide the parts outside the CDR3, is SQTIHQWPATLVQPVGSPLSLECTVEGTSNPNLYWYRQAAGRGLQLLFYSVGIGQISSEVPQNLSASRPQDRQFILSSKKLLLSDSGFYLCAWSYKSGNTIYFGEGSWLTVV.

The chain links TRBV7-8 to TRBJ1-6; tentatively, D is TRBD1 (6 bases). The CDR3 length is 16 residues. Germline V gives CDR1 SGHVS, CDR2 FQNEAQ. The V gene lost 4 bases and the J gene lost 11 bases, with 21 bases spanning the gap. CDR3 in DNA: TGTGCCAGCAGCTCAGAGCACGGGACACCAAGGGCACCCCTCCACTTT. As protein: CASSSEHGTPRAPLHF.

The chain couples TRBV13 to TRBJ2-3, with 11 positions matching TRBD2. Germline values: CDR1 PRHDT, CDR2 FYEKMQ (reference sequence). This CDR3 has 16 amino acids. The junction had 4 bases not matched to a gene; V was cut back by 3 bases and J by 2 bases. Written as DNA, the CDR3 is TGTGCCAGCAGCTTTACACTAGCGGGGGCCACAGATACGCAGTATTTT. Protein: CASSFTLAGATDTQYF.

In the case of this clone: The same CDR3 can be traced to other DNA sequences in this sample. This rearrangement joins TRBV18 to TRBJ2-7; D remains unclear. The CDR3 runs 11 residues. Germline CDR1 is KGHSH and CDR2 is LQKENI. The V and J ends lost 2 bases and 4 bases respectively, with 3 bases between them. CDR3 amino acids: CASSPAYEQYF. The CDR3 region has the DNA TGTGCCAGCTCACCAGCGTACGAGCAGTACTTC. The variable domain in full, completed from reference TRBV18 and TRBJ2-7, reads NAGVMQNPRHLVRRRGQEARLRCSPMKGHSHVYWYRQLPEEGLKFMVYLQKENIIDESGMPKERFSAEFPKEGPSILRIQQVVRGDSAAYFCASSPAYEQYFGPGTRLTVT.